The present T cell receptor (beta chain) was sequenced within a study of lymphopenia after photon versus proton radiotherapy. General study points: Authors raise, but do not show, better survival with proton therapy. Relative stability marked proton patients; photon patients lost diversity and naive cells.

Germline CDR1 SGDLS, CDR2 YYNGEE. There are 17 residues in the CDR3. Trimming at V came to 3 bases and at J to 4 bases, leaving 10 bases not matched to a gene. Regarding this clone: Its antigen is still unknown.

Sequenced by immunoSEQ multiplex PCR; TCRdb stores in-frame clones only, minus some. The sample carries some 29,000 clones, 80% to 90% recorded once. Sequencing used peripheral blood, obtained from a patient treated with proton-based radiotherapy. This TCR was recovered from a woman aged 55-75 years with cholangiocarcinoma. Some clones in this sample may be carry-over from other donors' samples. This chain links TRBV9 with TRBJ2-7; 13 bases align to TRBD2. The CDR3 spells CASSGPPGLAGAYEQYF. The CDR3 coding sequence is TGTGCCAGCAGCGGCCCGCCCGGACTAGCGGGGGCTTACGAGCAGTACTTC.